What follows are 27 T cell receptor beta chains derived from one specimen sequenced in a study of Ad26.COV2.S vaccination and SARS-CoV-2 variants. Documented treatment: some 20 received Ad26.COV2.S at low or high dose, single or two shots; about 5 received placebo; per-sample allocation not given. Sampling was done on day 63 after the first vaccine or placebo injection. The method was immunoSEQ multiplex PCR; TCRdb's version includes in-frame clones alone and lacks a portion of them. The table includes 500,000 or so clones, roughly 85% detected once. The sample was peripheral blood, taken in a trial of Ad26.COV2.S vaccine versus placebo. Source of these receptors: a person between 18 and 65 years old who received the Ad26.COV2.S COVID-19 vaccine or a placebo.

The V gene is TRBV11-1, the J gene TRBJ2-1, with D possibly TRBD1 on 5 matching bases. The CDR3 runs 15 residues. V lost 7 bases and J lost 8, with 21 bases in between. Looked up from germline, CDR1 is SGHAT and CDR2 is FQDESV (reference sequence). The CDR3 region is CASTQSGFEGDEQFF. DNA of the CDR3: TGTGCCAGCACCCAGTCTGGGTTCGAAGGGGATGAGCAGTTCTTC.

V and J are TRBV6-2 or TRBV6-3 and TRBJ1-2; D call uncertain. The CDR3 is 15 amino acids. Per the germline V gene, CDR1 is MNHEY and CDR2 is SVGEGT. Trimming cost V 4 bases and J 3 bases, with 15 bases left between them. The CDR3 sequence: CASSSLAKGDYGYTF. CDR3 DNA: TGTGCCAGCAGTTCTCTGGCAAAGGGAGACTATGGCTACACCTTC.

The chain combines TRBV9 with TRBJ2-2, with a weak D call TRBD1 (6 bases). The CDR3 has 17 residues. Trimming stripped 2 bases from V and 1 base from J, with 15 bases between. Germline V gene lookup returns CDR1 SGDLS and CDR2 YYNGEE. The CDR3 DNA reads TGTGCCAGCAGCGTTGCTAGGACAGCAATGAACACCGGGGAGCTGTTTTTT. Its protein is CASSVARTAMNTGELFF.

The chain carries TRBV7-2 and TRBJ2-3, with 8 bases lining up with TRBD2. With V trimmed by 5 bases and J by 2 bases, 12 bases remained unmatched. The CDR3 has 17 residues. Germline V gene lookup returns CDR1 SGHTA and CDR2 FQGNSA. The CDR3 DNA follows: TGTGCCAGCAGCCCCCGGGGGGGGATACGAGCCACAGATACGCAGTATTTT. Its translation: CASSPRGGIRATDTQYF.

V gene TRBV28 combines with J gene TRBJ1-6; D not resolved. This CDR3 is 19 amino acids long. V lost 3 bases, J lost 6 bases, and 24 bases lay in between. Germline values: CDR1 MDHEN, CDR2 SYDVKM. The CDR3 loop is CASSLGGYGRGLSNSPLHF. The CDR3 DNA sequence: TGTGCCAGCAGTTTGGGCGGTTACGGTAGAGGGCTTAGTAATTCACCCCTCCACTTT.

The chain is built from TRBV4-1 and TRBJ2-1, with 7 nucleotides matching TRBD2. The CDR3 consists of 15 residues. Germline V gene sequence: CDR1 MGHRA, CDR2 YSYEKL. With V trimmed by 3 bases and J by 6 bases, 8 bases remained unmatched. This CDR3 reads CASSHLTSEGNEQFF. The CDR3, as DNA: TGCGCCAGCAGCCACCTCACTAGCGAAGGCAATGAGCAGTTCTTC.

This sequence joins TRBV6-5 and TRBJ1-4; D remains unclear. The CDR3 has 15 amino acids. In germline, CDR1 is MNHEY, CDR2 SVGAGI. Trimming stripped 0 bases from V and 0 bases from J, with 5 bases between. CDR3 in amino acids: CASSYSGATNEKLFF. CDR3 DNA: TGTGCCAGCAGTTACTCGGGAGCAACTAATGAAAAACTGTTTTTT.

The genes are TRBV19 and TRBJ2-2, with a tentative D call TRBD1 (6 bases). Germline CDR1 and CDR2: LNHDA and SQIVND (reference sequence). The germline V and J ends were trimmed by 5 bases and 6 bases, with 22 bases remaining between them. CDR3 length: 17 residues. The CDR3 coding sequence is TGTGCCAGTAGTTCCCTTAAACAGGGTATCGGGTCCGGGGAGCTGTTTTTT. Translated: CASSSLKQGIGSGELFF.

The gene calls are TRBV24-1 and TRBJ1-1, with 7 bases lining up with TRBD1. J was trimmed by 1 base and V by 7 bases; bases with no gene match: 2. Germline values: CDR1 KGHDR, CDR2 SFDVKD. The CDR3 covers 13 residues. The CDR3 region has the DNA TGTGCCACCAGAGACAGGGCGAACACTGAAGCTTTCTTT. It codes for CATRDRANTEAFF.

V and J are TRBV7-2 and TRBJ1-6; 9 positions match TRBD1. The CDR3 runs to 14 residues. V was pared by 5 bases and J by 10 bases, with 6 bases of the junction left unmatched. Germline V gives CDR1 SGHTA, CDR2 FQGNSA. CDR3 loop: CASSSGTGKSPLHF. In DNA, the CDR3 is TGTGCCAGCAGCAGCGGGACAGGGAAATCACCCCTCCACTTT. Complete variable domain (other parts from reference TRBV7-2 and TRBJ1-6): GAGVSQSPSNKVTEKGKDVELRCDPISGHTALYWYRQSLGQGLEFLIYFQGNSAPDKSGLPSDRFSAERTGGSVSTLTIQRTQQEDSAVYLCASSSGTGKSPLHFGNGTRLTVT.

The genes are TRBV27 and TRBJ2-7; D is perhaps TRBD2 (5 bases). The V and J ends lost 1 base and 2 bases respectively, with 9 bases between them. CDR3 length equals 14 residues. The germline V gene encodes CDR1 MNHEY and CDR2 SMNVEV (reference sequence). CDR3 DNA sequence: TGTGCCAGCAGTTTATTGGACGGGACCTACGAGCAGTACTTC. As protein: CASSLLDGTYEQYF.

The genes are TRBV28 and TRBJ2-3; TRBD2 is a possible D gene (8 bases). The germline V gene encodes CDR1 MDHEN and CDR2 SYDVKM. The CDR3 is 16 amino acids. V lost 3 bases to trimming and J lost 6 bases, with 19 bases between them. CDR3 sequence (DNA): TGTGCCAGCAGTTTTGGGGTCGGGAGGGGGCCCGATACGCAGTATTTT. Its translation: CASSFGVGRGPDTQYF.

The chain joins TRBV6-2 or TRBV6-3 to TRBJ1-6, with a weak D call TRBD1 (5 bases). With 1 base removed from V and 16 bases from J, the gap between germline ends came to 11 bases. Germline assignment: CDR1 MNHEY and CDR2 SVGEGT. This CDR3 spans 12 amino acids. The CDR3 spells CASSYFGGILHF. The CDR3 nucleotides read TGTGCCAGCAGTTACTTCGGGGGGATACTCCACTTT.

The V call is TRBV7-6, the J call TRBJ2-7; 7 nucleotides agree with TRBD1. V dropped 3 bases and J dropped 3; count of bases not matched to a gene: 14. This CDR3 has 17 residues. Looked up from germline, CDR1 is SGHVS and CDR2 is FNYEAQ. The DNA of the CDR3 is TGTGCCAGCAGCTTGAGGGGAAGAGGGGACAGAGACTACGAGCAGTACTTC. Encoded protein: CASSLRGRGDRDYEQYF.

The chain carries TRBV7-9 and TRBJ2-1, with D tentatively TRBD1 (6 bases). Trimming cost V 3 bases and J 10 bases, with 10 bases left between them. Per germline, CDR1 SEHNR and CDR2 FQNEAQ (reference sequence). The CDR3 runs 12 residues. DNA for the CDR3: TGTGCCAGCAGCTTGGGGACATGGGAGCAGTTCTTC. Translating it yields CASSLGTWEQFF. Full variable domain (outside the CDR3, taken from reference TRBV7-9 and TRBJ2-1): DTGVSQNPRHKITKRGQNVTFRCDPISEHNRLYWYRQTLGQGPEFLTYFQNEAQLEKSRLLSDRFSAERPKGSFSTLEIQRTEQGDSAMYLCASSLGTWEQFFGPGTRLTVL.

J is TRBJ1-2 and V is TRBV5-4; D might be TRBD1 (6 bases). V was clipped by 6 bases and J by 8 bases, with 20 bases between them. In germline, CDR1 is SGHNT, CDR2 YYREEE (reference sequence). The CDR3 is 14 amino acids. This CDR3 is CASTEPGHLGGYTF. CDR3 sequence (DNA): TGTGCCAGCACAGAGCCGGGACATCTCGGGGGCTACACCTTC.

This chain uses TRBV11-1 with TRBJ2-1, with D hard to call. In germline, CDR1 is SGHAT, CDR2 FQDESV (reference sequence). The V end was cut by 1 base, the J end by 7 bases, with 8 bases between. The CDR3 spans 13 residues. The CDR3 spells CASSLVWVNEQFF. The CDR3 bases are TGTGCCAGCAGCTTAGTGTGGGTAAATGAGCAGTTCTTC. The full variable domain, with the rest looked up from reference TRBV11-1 and TRBJ2-1, is EAEVAQSPRYKITEKSQAVAFWCDPISGHATLYWYRQILGQGPELLVQFQDESVVDDSQLPKDRFSAERLKGVDSTLKIQPAELGDSAMYLCASSLVWVNEQFFGPGTRLTVL.

The V gene is TRBV5-4, the J gene TRBJ1-5; perhaps TRBD1 as D (5 bases). The CDR3 has 14 amino acids. CDR1 and CDR2 from the germline V gene are SGHNT and YYREEE (reference sequence). The V end lost 0 bases, the J end lost 2 bases, and 6 bases lay between the germline ends. The CDR3 spells CASSLGGGNQPQHF. The CDR3 DNA sequence: TGTGCCAGCAGCTTGGGGGGGGGCAATCAGCCCCAGCATTTT.

This clone was seen a few times. The chain joins TRBV19 to TRBJ1-5; possible D gene TRBD1, 5 bases. The CDR3 extends over 15 amino acids. Germline CDR1 and CDR2: LNHDA and SQIVND (reference sequence). Trimming took off 9 bases at V and 2 bases at J, with 17 bases between the two ends. The CDR3 protein is CASNSRDGRNQPQHF. CDR3 in DNA: TGTGCCAGCAATAGCCGGGACGGCCGCAATCAGCCCCAGCATTTT.

This clone appeared a single time. V is TRBV30 and J is TRBJ1-6; 10 bases are a match to TRBD1. The J segment lost 17 bases and the V segment lost 3 bases, leaving 10 bases of the junction unmatched. The germline V gene encodes CDR1 GTSNPN and CDR2 SVGIG (reference sequence). The CDR3 sequence is 13 residues long. CDR3 loop: CAWRRPGTGEVHF. In nucleotides, the CDR3 is TGTGCCTGGAGACGTCCCGGGACAGGGGAGGTCCACTTT.

This rearrangement joins TRBV28 to TRBJ2-7, with a possible D match to TRBD2 (5 bases). V was pared by 4 bases and J by 3 bases, with 19 bases between. Germline CDR1 is MDHEN and CDR2 is SYDVKM. The CDR3 runs to 16 residues. CDR3 amino acids: CASSYFWTGDYYEQYF. In nucleotides, the CDR3 is TGTGCCAGCAGTTATTTTTGGACTGGAGACTACTACGAGCAGTACTTC.

The J gene is TRBJ2-1, the V gene TRBV7-3, with 10 bases identical to TRBD2. The germline gives CDR1 SGHTA, CDR2 FQGTGA. Trimming at V came to 5 bases and at J to 10 bases, leaving 11 bases not matched to a gene. The CDR3 loop spans 15 amino acids. This chain's CDR3 is CASSPRLAGGGEQFF. CDR3 sequence (DNA): TGTGCCAGCAGCCCTCGACTAGCGGGCGGGGGGGAGCAGTTCTTC.

This clone was seen a single time. V and J are TRBV6-6 and TRBJ1-2, with D possibly matching TRBD1 (5 bases). Trimming took off 4 bases at V and 4 bases at J, with 13 bases between the two ends. Germline lookup yields CDR1 MNHNY and CDR2 SVGAGI (reference sequence). This CDR3 region has 14 residues. The chain's CDR3 is CASSWDFRLYGYTF. As DNA, the CDR3 is TGTGCCAGCAGTTGGGACTTCCGCCTCTATGGCTACACCTTC.

The chain employs TRBV9 and TRBJ2-1; TRBD1 or TRBD2 may be the D gene (5 bases each). The CDR3 contains 15 residues. Germline-derived CDR1 and CDR2 are SGDLS and YYNGEE. The V end was cut by 0 bases, the J end by 6 bases, with 13 bases between. CDR3 DNA: TGTGCCAGCAGCGTAGGGGGGAGTTTTGTCAATGAGCAGTTCTTC. Protein product: CASSVGGSFVNEQFF.

This chain connects TRBV7-2 to TRBJ2-7, with 8 bases aligning to TRBD1. There are 15 residues in the CDR3. The germline V gene has CDR1 SGHTA and CDR2 FQGNSA. V lost 5 bases, J lost 5 bases, and 11 bases stayed unmatched. The CDR3 sequence: CASSPQDRAVHEQYF. In DNA form, the CDR3 reads TGTGCCAGCAGCCCCCAGGACAGGGCGGTCCACGAGCAGTACTTC.

The gene calls are TRBV7-7 and TRBJ2-5; D is undetermined. The CDR3 has 12 amino acids. Trimming took 5 bases from V and 8 from J, leaving 12 bases between them. The germline gives CDR1 SSHAT, CDR2 FNYEAQ (reference sequence). CDR3 in amino acids: CASSLDGGTQYF. CDR3 bases: TGTGCCAGCAGCCTCGACGGCGGTACCCAGTACTTC. Based on the CDR3 plus reference TRBV7-7 and TRBJ2-5, the full variable domain is GAGVSQSPRYKVTKRGQDVTLRCDPISSHATLYWYQQALGQGPEFLTYFNYEAQPDKSGLPSDRFSAERPEGSISTLTIQRTEQRDSAMYRCASSLDGGTQYFGPGTRLLVL.

The chain joins TRBV28 to TRBJ2-7; D possibly corresponds to TRBD2 (5 bases). This CDR3 spans 18 amino acids. With 5 bases removed from V and 0 bases from J, the gap between germline ends came to 23 bases. Germline CDR1 is MDHEN and CDR2 is SYDVKM. The CDR3 spells CASSVPLSGVISSYEQYF. DNA of the CDR3: TGTGCCAGCAGTGTCCCCCTCTCCGGGGTAATATCCTCCTACGAGCAGTACTTC. The entire variable domain, with the rest obtained from reference TRBV28 and TRBJ2-7, is as follows: DVKVTQSSRYLVKRTGEKVFLECVQDMDHENMFWYRQDPGLGLRLIYFSYDVKMKEKGDIPEGYSVSREKKERFSLILESASTNQTSMYLCASSVPLSGVISSYEQYFGPGTRLTVT.